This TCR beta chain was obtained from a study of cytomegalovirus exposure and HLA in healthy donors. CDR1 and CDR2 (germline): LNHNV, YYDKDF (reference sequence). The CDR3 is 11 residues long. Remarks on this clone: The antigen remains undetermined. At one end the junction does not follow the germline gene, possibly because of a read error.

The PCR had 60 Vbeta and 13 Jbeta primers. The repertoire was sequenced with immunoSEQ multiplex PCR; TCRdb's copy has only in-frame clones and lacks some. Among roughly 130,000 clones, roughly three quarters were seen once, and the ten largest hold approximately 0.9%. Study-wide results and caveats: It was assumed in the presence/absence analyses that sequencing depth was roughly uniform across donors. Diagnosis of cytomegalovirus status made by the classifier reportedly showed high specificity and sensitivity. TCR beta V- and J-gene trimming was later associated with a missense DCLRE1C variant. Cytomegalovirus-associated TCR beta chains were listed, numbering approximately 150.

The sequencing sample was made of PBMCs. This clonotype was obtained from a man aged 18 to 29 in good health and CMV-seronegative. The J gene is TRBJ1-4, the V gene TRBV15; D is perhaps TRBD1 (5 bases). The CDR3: CATSRDRGPIF. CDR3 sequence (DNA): TGTGCCACCAGCAGAGATAGGGGTCCCATTTTT.